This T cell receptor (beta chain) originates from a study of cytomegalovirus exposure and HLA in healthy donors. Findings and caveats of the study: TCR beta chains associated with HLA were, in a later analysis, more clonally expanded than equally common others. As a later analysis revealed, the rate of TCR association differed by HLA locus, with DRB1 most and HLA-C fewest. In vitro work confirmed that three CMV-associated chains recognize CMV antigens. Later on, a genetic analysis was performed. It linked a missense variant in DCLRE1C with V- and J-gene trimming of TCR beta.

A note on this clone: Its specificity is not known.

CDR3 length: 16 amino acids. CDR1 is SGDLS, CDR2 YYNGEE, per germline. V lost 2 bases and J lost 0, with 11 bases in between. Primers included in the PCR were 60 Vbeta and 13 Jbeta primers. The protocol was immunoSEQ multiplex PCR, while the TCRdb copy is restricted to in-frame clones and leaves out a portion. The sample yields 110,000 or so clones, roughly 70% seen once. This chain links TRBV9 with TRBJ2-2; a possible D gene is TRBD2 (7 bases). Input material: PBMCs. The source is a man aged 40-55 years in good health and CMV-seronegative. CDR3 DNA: TGTGCCAGCAGCGTGTGGGGGGGCGCGAACACCGGGGAGCTGTTTTTT. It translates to CASSVWGGANTGELFF. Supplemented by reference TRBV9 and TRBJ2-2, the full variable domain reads DSGVTQTPKHLITATGQRVTLRCSPRSGDLSVYWYQQSLDQGLQFLIQYYNGEERAKGNILERFSAQQFPDLHSELNLSSLELGDSALYFCASSVWGGANTGELFFGEGSRLTVL.